This TCR beta chain was recorded in a study of regulatory T cells in long-lasting Graves disease. The study, taken as a whole, reports: A limited number of samples was an acknowledged limitation. Persistent patients had a count of shared public clonotypes (over 2,500) that exceeded that of new patients (966).

Researchers made TCR beta libraries by using iRepertoire HTBI primers and running Arm-PCR on CDR3 regions. From the multiplex PCR reads, TCRdb called clonotypes with MiXCR, one entry per CDR3 protein. The repertoire consists of 400,000 to 500,000 distinct CDR3 sequences, with less than 25% occurring once and the leading ten covering over 7.5%. V was trimmed by 3 bases and J by 5 bases, leaving 13 bases between them. Germline CDR1 is MNHEY and CDR2 is SMNVEV (reference sequence). The length of the CDR3 is 14 residues. This clonotype was seen more than once but under ten times. Its antigen is still unknown. Sample time point: persistent/refractory GD, antithyroid drugs over 5 years with positive TRAb. After RNA was extracted from PBMCs, the TCR library was made from it.

The genes are TRBV27 and TRBJ1-2; D is possibly TRBD1 (6 bases). The sample here was peripheral blood mononuclear cells (PBMCs), taken when the disease was refractory, from a patient treated with antithyroid drugs. The TCR comes from a female donor with Graves disease. CDR3 bases: TGTGCCAGCAGTTTTATCGGGGGCCCGTATGGCTACACCTTC. Encoded protein: CASSFIGGPYGYTF.